The entry that follows covers one T cell receptor (beta chain) sequence. No antigen is known for it. This entry belongs to a study of shared clonotypes between healthy human individuals. Background on the study: Samples came from two female and three male donors aged 18 to 49. Study-wide points: Represented diversity, genetic and exposure-history alike, was limited by few donors. Clonotype sharing among donors was expected to depend on sequencing depth.

The V gene's germline CDR1 is SNHLY and CDR2 FYNNEI. The CDR3 extends over 15 amino acids. Between the trimmed V and J ends, which lost 7 bases and 0 bases, there was a span of 10 bases. Sequencing used immunoSEQ multiplex PCR; TCRdb keeps in-frame clones, though not all of them. Seen here are millions of clones, about 95% observed once, and the top ten hold 0.85% to 1.3%. CD45RO negativity and positive selection for CCR7 defined naive CD8 cells, a population that excluded terminally differentiated effector memory CD45RA+ cells. Each sample came from a Caucasian adult donor living in Nashville, Tennessee.

This TCR derives from a man aged 18 to 30 in good health. The sequenced material came from naive CD8+ T cells sorted from blood. The rearrangement links TRBV2 to TRBJ2-6; the D is unclear. The CDR3, as DNA: TGTGCCAGCACCACCCCCCGCTCTGGGGCCAACGTCCTGACTTTC. Translating gives CASTTPRSGANVLTF.